This T cell receptor (beta chain) is from a study of CD8+CD57+ T cells in acquired aplastic anemia. Study-wide background: Sorted CD4+ and CD8+ cells gave a mean 3.2 ug DNA, range roughly 0.19 to 30 ug.

Per the germline V gene, CDR1 is SQVTM and CDR2 is ANQGSEA. The CDR3 has 14 residues. The junction had 9 bases not matched to a gene; V was cut back by 8 bases and J by 3 bases. Genomic DNA provided the template from which TCR beta VDJ and CDR3 profiles were obtained. TCRdb reprocessed the reads with MiXCR, giving one entry per CDR3 protein. The table includes under 350,000 distinct CDR3 sequences, 56% detected once. By flow cytometry, patients selected for sequencing had shown an expansion of CD8+CD57+ cells. This clonotype was counted ten times or more. V gene TRBV29-1 combines with J gene TRBJ2-3; 9 bases match TRBD2. The clonotype originates from a human donor with aplastic anemia. The sequenced sample consisted of sorted CD4+, CD8+, or CD8+CD57+ T cells (not recorded which) from PBMCs. The CDR3 region is CSSTAGGPTDTQYF. CDR3 in DNA: TGCAGCTCGACGGCGGGAGGGCCTACAGATACGCAGTATTTT.